This passage covers 10 T cell receptor beta chains from one sample sequenced in a study of PD-1 blockade in mismatch repair-deficient tumors. Clones were read by immunoSEQ multiplex PCR, and TCRdb kept only the in-frame ones, dropping some. The data show under 40,000 clones, with 80% to 85% seen just once and around 0.99% held by the top ten. This material consisted of PBMCs, taken approximately 9 months after starting pembrolizumab. The receptors shown here come from an adult with mismatch repair-deficient cancer.

This rearrangement joins TRBV6-5 to TRBJ1-1; the match to TRBD1 covers 9 bases. Germline V CDR1 and CDR2: MNHEY, SVGAGI. V dropped 2 bases and J dropped 1; count of bases not matched to a gene: 5. The CDR3 sequence is 16 residues long. The CDR3 sequence is CASSYRPTGGNTEAFF. The CDR3 DNA sequence: TGTGCCAGCAGTTACCGGCCGACAGGGGGGAACACTGAAGCTTTCTTT.

The CDR3 loop is CASSPTRDFAKNIQYF. The CDR3 DNA is TGTGCCAGCAGTCCAACACGTGATTTTGCCAAAAACATTCAGTACTTC. The chain employs TRBV7-8 and TRBJ2-4; D call uncertain. Trimming cost V 6 bases and J 1 base, with 16 bases left between them. CDR3 length: 16 residues. The germline gives CDR1 SGHVS, CDR2 FQNEAQ.

This chain links TRBV19 with TRBJ2-1, with TRBD2 as a possible D gene (5 bases). Germline CDR1 reads LNHDA; CDR2 reads SQIVND (reference sequence). V was trimmed by 4 bases and J by 0 bases, leaving 13 bases between them. This CDR3 region has 16 residues. This CDR3 reads CASSRERASSYNEQFF. DNA of the CDR3: TGTGCCAGTAGTAGGGAGCGAGCGAGCTCCTACAATGAGCAGTTCTTC.

The chain has TRBV7-6 and TRBJ2-1; the D gene is possibly TRBD1 (6 bases). Germline assignment: CDR1 SGHVS and CDR2 FNYEAQ. Trimming took off 0 bases at V and 7 bases at J, with 10 bases between the two ends. The CDR3 spans 14 residues. DNA of the CDR3: TGTGCCAGCAGCTTAGCTACAGGGACGAATGAGCAGTTCTTC. The encoded protein is CASSLATGTNEQFF.

The gene calls are TRBV5-1 and TRBJ2-7; 8 positions match TRBD2. The CDR3 is 15 residues long. The germline gives CDR1 SGHRS, CDR2 YFSETQ. The trim removed 1 base at V and 2 bases at J, leaving 5 bases unmatched. The CDR3, as DNA: TGCGCCAGCAGCTTGAGATCGGGAGGGCCCTACGAGCAGTACTTC. Its protein product is CASSLRSGGPYEQYF.

This chain's CDR3 is CAIRGTGGNSPLHF. The CDR3 nucleotides are TGTGCCATCAGAGGGACAGGGGGAAATTCACCCCTCCACTTT. V gene TRBV10-3 combines with J gene TRBJ1-6; 11 bases line up with TRBD1. Germline V lookup: CDR1 ENHRY, CDR2 SYGVKD. The CDR3 is 14 amino acids. V lost 6 bases, J lost 7 bases, and 2 bases stayed unmatched.

In DNA, the CDR3 is TGTGCCAGCAGCTTGGGACAGTCGAACACCGGGGAGCTGTTTTTT. It encodes CASSLGQSNTGELFF. The chain uses TRBV7-3 and TRBJ2-2; the match to TRBD1 covers 7 bases. Trimming cost V 3 bases and J 0 bases; bases outside gene matches: 1. CDR3 length equals 15 residues. Germline V gives CDR1 SGHTA, CDR2 FQGTGA.

There are a few counts of this clone. The V and J genes are TRBV28 and TRBJ2-7; a possible D gene is TRBD1 (6 bases). The V gene lost 5 bases and the J gene lost 2 bases, with 13 bases spanning the gap. Germline V gene data show CDR1 as MDHEN and CDR2 as SYDVKM. CDR3 size: 14 residues. CDR3 in DNA: TGTGCCAGCAGTGTCAGGGGTAGGGCCTACGAGCAGTACTTC. Translated: CASSVRGRAYEQYF.

The J gene is TRBJ1-1, the V gene TRBV30; D is possibly TRBD1 (5 bases). Germline CDR1 and CDR2: GTSNPN and SVGIG (reference sequence). The CDR3 sequence is 14 residues long. The ends were cut back, 2 bases at V and 4 bases at J, with 14 bases in the middle. CDR3 DNA: TGTGCCTGGAGTAGCGGGACGGGTTCCACTGAAGCTTTCTTT. Translated, it gives CAWSSGTGSTEAFF.

The V call is TRBV19, the J call TRBJ1-1; D may be TRBD1 (6 bases). This CDR3 region has 14 residues. The ends were cut back, 3 bases at V and 4 bases at J, with 12 bases in the middle. Germline CDR1 LNHDA, CDR2 SQIVND (reference sequence). CDR3 sequence: CASSMFRGGTEAFF. The CDR3 DNA is TGTGCCAGTAGTATGTTCAGGGGTGGCACTGAAGCTTTCTTT. Looking up the rest from reference TRBV19 and TRBJ1-1 gives the full variable domain: DGGITQSPKYLFRKEGQNVTLSCEQNLNHDAMYWYRQDPGQGLRLIYYSQIVNDFQKGDIAEGYSVSREKKESFPLTVTSAQKNPTAFYLCASSMFRGGTEAFFGQGTRLTVV.